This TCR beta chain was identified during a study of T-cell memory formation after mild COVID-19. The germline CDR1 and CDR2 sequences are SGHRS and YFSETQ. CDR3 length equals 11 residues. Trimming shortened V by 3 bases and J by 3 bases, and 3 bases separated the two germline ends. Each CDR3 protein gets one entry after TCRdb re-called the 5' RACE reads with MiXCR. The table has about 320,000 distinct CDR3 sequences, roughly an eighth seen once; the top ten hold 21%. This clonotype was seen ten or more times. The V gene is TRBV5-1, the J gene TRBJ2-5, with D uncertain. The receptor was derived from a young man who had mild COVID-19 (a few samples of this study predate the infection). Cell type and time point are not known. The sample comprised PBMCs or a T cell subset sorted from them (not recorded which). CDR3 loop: CASSYEETQYF. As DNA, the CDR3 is TGCGCCAGCAGCTACGAAGAGACCCAGTACTTC.